These T cell receptor beta chains were read from a single sample in a study of T cell responses to AZD1222 COVID-19 vaccine. The assay was immunoSEQ multiplex PCR, and TCRdb's table has in-frame clones only and misses some. The sample lists 120,000 or so clones; about 89% were seen once. The material sequenced was peripheral blood, taken on day 0 of AZD1222 vaccination. The receptors were gathered from an adult in good health. Both conserved end residues are part of each CDR3. The D gene is left open where the match is weak. Clone size, where shown, is once, few, many, or a class for clones that have expanded.

V gene,clone size,J gene,D gene,CDR3 DNA,CDR3 protein
TRBV7-2,NA,TRBJ1-1,NA,TGTGCCGTCGGGCGGACTTCGAACACTGAAGCTTTCTTT,CAVGRTSNTEAFF
TRBV7-9,NA,TRBJ2-1,TRBD2,TGTGCCAGCAGCCAAACTAGCGGCAGCTCCTACAATGAGCAGTTCTTC,CASSQTSGSSYNEQFF
TRBV27,NA,TRBJ2-5,TRBD2,TGTGCCAACCTCTCCCGAGGACTAGACAGTGACGAGACCCAGTACTTC,CANLSRGLDSDETQYF
TRBV6-5,NA,TRBJ1-2,NA,TGTGCCAGCAGTTACCGTCGGGGTTCGGGCTATGGCTACACCTTC,CASSYRRGSGYGYTF
TRBV5-1,NA,TRBJ1-1,NA,TGCGCCAGCAGCTTGAAGGGGAACACTGAAGCTTTCTTT,CASSLKGNTEAFF
TRBV2,NA,TRBJ2-7,TRBD1,TGTGCCAGCAGCCCCCGGACAGGGGGCTTGAACGAGCAGTACTTC,CASSPRTGGLNEQYF
TRBV4-2,NA,TRBJ2-7,NA,TGTGCCAGCAGCCATGGACAGTCTTACGAGCAGTACTTC,CASSHGQSYEQYF
TRBV9,NA,TRBJ1-1,TRBD1,TGTGCCAGCAGCGCATCCGGGACAGGGAGCACTGAAGCTTTCTTT,CASSASGTGSTEAFF
TRBV19,few,TRBJ1-4,NA,TGTGCCAGTAGTATAGAGGGGCGGCTTAATGAAAAACTGTTTTTT,CASSIEGRLNEKLFF
TRBV7-2,NA,TRBJ2-7,TRBD1,TGTGCCAGCAGCTCCCTACCAGGGACAGGAGCCTACGAGCAGTACTTC,CASSSLPGTGAYEQYF
TRBV21-1,NA,TRBJ1-1,NA,TGTGCCAGAGACCGCAGTATGAACACTGAAGCTTTCTTT,CARDRSMNTEAFF
TRBV12-3/TRBV12-4,NA,TRBJ1-1,NA,TGTGCCAGCAGCCCAAGAGGGAACACTGAAGCTTTCTTT,CASSPRGNTEAFF
TRBV7-2,NA,TRBJ1-5,NA,TGTGCCAGCAGCTTTTTAGGGGTGGGGCAGCCCCAGCATTTT,CASSFLGVGQPQHF
TRBV3-1/TRBV3-2,NA,TRBJ2-7,NA,TGTGCCAGCAGCGCCCCCGGACTTGGGGCTTACGAGCAGTACTTC,CASSAPGLGAYEQYF
TRBV7-7,NA,TRBJ1-2,NA,TGTGCCAGCAGCCCCAGAGGGGGGTCCTATGGCTACACCTTC,CASSPRGGSYGYTF
TRBV7-8,NA,TRBJ2-3,NA,TGTGCCAGCAGCTCCGGGGACTTCACAGATACGCAGTATTTT,CASSSGDFTDTQYF
TRBV20-1,NA,TRBJ2-7,NA,TGCAGTGCTAGTGGCTCCCCCCGATACTACGAGCAGTACTTC,CSASGSPRYYEQYF
TRBV30,NA,TRBJ2-5,TRBD2,TGCGCTTTCGGGCGACTAGCGGAGACCCAGTACTTC,CAFGRLAETQYF
TRBV14,NA,TRBJ1-3,NA,TGTGCCAGCAGCCAAGATCTACCAGGGGCTGGAAACACCATATATTTT,CASSQDLPGAGNTIYF
TRBV2,once,TRBJ2-5,TRBD2,TGTGCCAGCAGTGGTAGTCTAGCGGGAGATCGGATAAGAGAGACCCAGTACTTC,CASSGSLAGDRIRETQYF
TRBV29-1,once,TRBJ2-5,NA,TGCAGCGGTGAACAGGGAGTCCGAGAGACCCAGTACTTC,CSGEQGVRETQYF
TRBV10-3,NA,TRBJ2-3,TRBD2,TGTGCCATCAGGGATAGCGGGGGAAGCACAGATACGCAGTATTTT,CAIRDSGGSTDTQYF
TRBV5-1,NA,TRBJ2-5,TRBD2,TGCGCCAGCAGCTTGGGGGGGACTAGTATGGAGACCCAGTACTTC,CASSLGGTSMETQYF
TRBV6-5,NA,TRBJ2-3,NA,TGTGCCAGCAGTTACGGGGACGGGAGAACAGATACGCAGTATTTT,CASSYGDGRTDTQYF
TRBV5-1,NA,TRBJ2-3,NA,TGCGCCAGCAGCTTGGCCAGGACGGAACCCCCGGGGGATACGCAGTATTTT,CASSLARTEPPGDTQYF
TRBV9,NA,TRBJ2-3,NA,TGTGCCAGCAGCCCGAGGATGGGGTACACAGATACGCAGTATTTT,CASSPRMGYTDTQYF